The 23 T cell receptor beta chains presented below share a single source sample, sequenced in a study of blood T cell repertoires in COVID-19. Sequencing used immunoSEQ multiplex PCR; TCRdb keeps in-frame clones, though not all of them. Counted here are around 100,000 clones, 70% to 90% occurring once; the ten biggest clones make up approximately 2.4%. Material for sequencing was PBMCs or T cells enriched from blood (not recorded which). The receptors come from a woman between 50 and 59 years old who had recovered from COVID-19.

The chain recombines TRBV2 with TRBJ2-2; D remains unclear. In germline, CDR1 is SNHLY, CDR2 FYNNEI. The CDR3 extends over 12 amino acids. V lost 4 bases and J 7 bases, leaving 7 bases between the germline ends. CDR3 bases: TGTGCCAGCAGTGTAGCTAGCGGGGAGCTGTTTTTT. Its protein is CASSVASGELFF.

The chain joins TRBV7-9 to TRBJ1-1, with D maybe TRBD1 (5 bases). V lost 1 base, J lost 2 bases, and 8 bases lay in between. The CDR3 sequence is 14 residues long. Germline lookup yields CDR1 SEHNR and CDR2 FQNEAQ (reference sequence). This CDR3 reads CASSLGQLNTEAFF. The CDR3 nucleotides read TGTGCCAGCAGCTTAGGACAGCTTAACACTGAAGCTTTCTTT.

This chain connects TRBV19 to TRBJ1-1; D call uncertain. CDR1 LNHDA and CDR2 SQIVND come from the germline V gene (reference sequence). Trimming removed 3 bases at V and 10 bases at J, with 15 bases between. The CDR3 is 13 amino acids. The CDR3 reads CASSMEGVNGAFF. The DNA for the CDR3 is TGTGCCAGTAGTATGGAGGGTGTAAACGGAGCTTTCTTT.

The CDR3 sequence: CASSQGQGFNQPQHF. The DNA of the CDR3 is TGCGCCAGCAGCCAGGGACAGGGATTCAATCAGCCCCAGCATTTT. This chain uses TRBV4-1 with TRBJ1-5; 9 bases are a match to TRBD1. The CDR3 consists of 15 residues. The V gene end was trimmed by 3 bases and the J gene end by 3 bases; junction bases not matched to a gene: 3. The V gene's germline CDR1 is MGHRA and CDR2 YSYEKL.

This clone has only one observation. The rearrangement joins TRBV5-1 to TRBJ2-1; 7 bases are a match to TRBD1. Germline V gene sequence: CDR1 SGHRS, CDR2 YFSETQ. The junction had 6 bases not matched to a gene; V was cut back by 6 bases and J by 0 bases. There are 15 residues in the CDR3. CDR3 protein: CASNPGQSSYNEQFF. The CDR3 DNA reads TGCGCCAGCAACCCGGGACAGAGCTCCTACAATGAGCAGTTCTTC.

This chain joins TRBV27 and TRBJ2-5, with 10 bases lining up with TRBD2. Germline lookup yields CDR1 MNHEY and CDR2 SMNVEV (reference sequence). CDR3 length: 16 amino acids. The junction had 12 bases not matched to a gene; V was cut back by 7 bases and J by 4 bases. In nucleotides, the CDR3 is TGTGCCAGCACCGGATTGGCTAGCGGGAGACTAGAGACCCAGTACTTC. Its translation is CASTGLASGRLETQYF.

The chain is built from TRBV27 and TRBJ2-7; a possible D gene is TRBD2 (6 bases). CDR3 length equals 12 residues. V lost 7 bases, J lost 1 base, and 8 bases lay in between. Germline assignment: CDR1 MNHEY and CDR2 SMNVEV (reference sequence). The CDR3 DNA reads TGTGCCAGCATGGCGGGGTCCTACGAGCAGTACTTC. This sequence encodes CASMAGSYEQYF.

This clone was detected a few times. This chain uses TRBV4-1 with TRBJ1-5, with 11 bases lining up with TRBD1. The CDR3 covers 16 residues. The junction had 4 bases not matched to a gene; V was cut back by 0 bases and J by 6 bases. Germline CDR1 reads MGHRA; CDR2 reads YSYEKL. The CDR3 DNA sequence: TGCGCCAGCAGCCAAGAGGACAGGGGGCGGGCTCAGCCCCAGCATTTT. It encodes CASSQEDRGRAQPQHF.

The chain combines TRBV27 with TRBJ1-1; 8 nucleotides match TRBD1. Germline loops: CDR1 MNHEY, CDR2 SMNVEV (reference sequence). The CDR3 covers 15 residues. Trimming removed 5 bases from V and 2 bases from J; junction bases left unmatched: 7. The CDR3 nucleotides are TGTGCCAGCAGTAAGACAGGGGCCTTAAACACTGAAGCTTTCTTT. As protein: CASSKTGALNTEAFF.

Regarding this clone: The same CDR3 arises from other DNA sequences in this sample as well. The chain links TRBV28 to TRBJ1-2; D gene unclear. The CDR3 spans 11 residues. The germline V and J ends were trimmed by 9 bases and 8 bases, with 13 bases remaining between them. The germline V gene has CDR1 MDHEN and CDR2 SYDVKM. In nucleotides, the CDR3 is TGTGCCAGTAGGATGAGGTTCGGCTACACCTTC. Translation gives CASRMRFGYTF.

The table lists this clone with a few counts. The chain uses TRBV7-6 and TRBJ2-1, with 10 positions matching TRBD2. Germline V gene lookup returns CDR1 SGHVS and CDR2 FNYEAQ. Trimming took 5 bases from V and 4 from J; bases not matched to a gene: 5. The CDR3 spans 15 residues. CDR3 loop: CASSPGTSVYNEQFF. As DNA, the CDR3 is TGTGCCAGCAGCCCGGGGACTAGCGTATACAATGAGCAGTTCTTC.

The chain is built from TRBV12-3 or TRBV12-4 and TRBJ1-5, with D unclear. The CDR3 totals 13 residues. V was trimmed by 8 bases and J by 1 base, leaving 9 bases between them. The CDR3 DNA sequence: TGTGCCAGCTTGGGCCGGAGCAATCAGCCCCAGCATTTT. Its translation is CASLGRSNQPQHF.

The rearrangement uses TRBV3-1 (or the pseudogene TRBV3-2) and TRBJ1-2; no firm D call. V was cut by 4 bases and J by 4 bases, with 16 bases left in between. The CDR3 sequence is 15 residues long. Looked up from germline, CDR1 is LGHDT and CDR2 is YNNKEL (reference sequence). This CDR3 is CASSLNYDVSYGYTF. CDR3 bases: TGTGCCAGCAGCCTCAACTACGATGTTAGCTATGGCTACACCTTC.

V and J are TRBV27 and TRBJ2-5; a possible D gene is TRBD2 (7 bases). V shed 6 bases and J shed 4 bases, with 12 bases lying between them. In germline, CDR1 is MNHEY, CDR2 SMNVEV (reference sequence). The CDR3 consists of 13 residues. CDR3 in amino acids: CASSRGAAETQYF. The CDR3 DNA reads as TGTGCCAGCAGCCGGGGGGCCGCAGAGACCCAGTACTTC.

V gene TRBV6-5 combines with J gene TRBJ2-2, with D possibly matching TRBD1 (5 bases). Per the germline V gene, CDR1 is MNHEY and CDR2 is SVGAGI. Trimming pared 7 bases from V and 3 bases from J, leaving 15 bases between. There are 15 residues in the CDR3. The CDR3 region has the DNA TGTGCCAGCATGTCAATGGGGCGCGACACCGGGGAGCTGTTTTTT. This gives the protein CASMSMGRDTGELFF.

This chain connects TRBV15 to TRBJ1-4, with D possibly being TRBD1 (5 bases). V shed 1 base and J shed 4 bases, with 13 bases lying between them. CDR3 length: 16 residues. Germline lookup yields CDR1 LNHNV and CDR2 YYDKDF (reference sequence). The CDR3, as DNA: TGTGCCACCAGCAGAGTCCGCGGGGACTTTAATGAAAAACTGTTTTTT. The encoded protein is CATSRVRGDFNEKLFF.

This clone was seen a single time. V usage is TRBV7-3 and J usage is TRBJ2-1, with a possible D match to TRBD1 (6 bases). Germline CDR1 and CDR2: SGHTA and FQGTGA. Deletions cut 5 bases from V and 0 bases from J, with 14 bases between. The length of the CDR3 is 16 residues. This CDR3 is CASSKVGTPSYNEQFF. DNA for the CDR3: TGTGCCAGCAGCAAAGTGGGGACACCCTCCTACAATGAGCAGTTCTTC.

The chain is built from TRBV5-1 and TRBJ2-3; weak D call: TRBD1 (6 bases). Trimming took 0 bases from V and 1 from J, leaving 9 bases between them. This CDR3 has 15 residues. CDR1 is SGHRS, CDR2 YFSETQ, per germline. CDR3: CASSLAGQRTDTQYF. DNA of the CDR3: TGCGCCAGCAGCTTGGCCGGACAGCGCACAGATACGCAGTATTTT.

This rearrangement joins TRBV6-5 to TRBJ1-2; no firm D call. V lost 6 bases and J lost 0, with 5 bases in between. The CDR3 length is 12 residues. From germline, CDR1 is MNHEY and CDR2 SVGAGI. CDR3 sequence (DNA): TGTGCCAGCAGCCGAGCTAACTATGGCTACACCTTC. Protein sequence: CASSRANYGYTF.

The rearrangement uses TRBV2 and TRBJ2-7; possibly TRBD2 for D (5 bases). V was cut by 1 base and J by 0 bases, with 10 bases left in between. Germline V gene data show CDR1 as SNHLY and CDR2 as FYNNEI. This CDR3 has 15 residues. The CDR3 DNA is TGTGCCAGCAGTGAAGATCGTGGGAGCTCCTACGAGCAGTACTTC. It yields the protein CASSEDRGSSYEQYF. Using reference TRBV2 and TRBJ2-7 for the parts outside the CDR3, the full variable domain is EPEVTQTPSHQVTQMGQEVILRCVPISNHLYFYWYRQILGQKVEFLVSFYNNEISEKSEIFDDQFSVERPDGSNFTLKIRSTKLEDSAMYFCASSEDRGSSYEQYFGPGTRLTVT.

This chain links TRBV27 with TRBJ2-7; 10 bases line up with TRBD1. This CDR3 spans 13 amino acids. V lost 8 bases, J lost 4 bases, and 5 bases stayed unmatched. The germline V gene encodes CDR1 MNHEY and CDR2 SMNVEV (reference sequence). Here the CDR3 reads CASATGGLYEQYF. The DNA for the CDR3 is TGTGCCAGCGCGACAGGGGGCCTTTACGAGCAGTACTTC.

V gene TRBV4-2 combines with J gene TRBJ1-2; tentatively, D is TRBD1 (5 bases). V was pared by 4 bases and J by 8 bases, with 17 bases between. CDR1 and CDR2 (germline): LGHNA, YNFKEQ. This CDR3 has 14 amino acids. CDR3 bases: TGTGCCAGCAGCCCGACTTTGGAACCAGGGGGCTACACCTTC. This translates into CASSPTLEPGGYTF.

The J gene is TRBJ1-6, the V gene TRBV28; D is undetermined. Per germline, CDR1 MDHEN and CDR2 SYDVKM. With 5 bases removed from V and 9 bases from J, the gap between germline ends came to 17 bases. This CDR3 is 15 amino acids long. In nucleotides, the CDR3 is TGTGCCAGCAGTCAAGCCCGCACCCCCGGTTCACCCCTCCACTTT. Its protein product is CASSQARTPGSPLHF.